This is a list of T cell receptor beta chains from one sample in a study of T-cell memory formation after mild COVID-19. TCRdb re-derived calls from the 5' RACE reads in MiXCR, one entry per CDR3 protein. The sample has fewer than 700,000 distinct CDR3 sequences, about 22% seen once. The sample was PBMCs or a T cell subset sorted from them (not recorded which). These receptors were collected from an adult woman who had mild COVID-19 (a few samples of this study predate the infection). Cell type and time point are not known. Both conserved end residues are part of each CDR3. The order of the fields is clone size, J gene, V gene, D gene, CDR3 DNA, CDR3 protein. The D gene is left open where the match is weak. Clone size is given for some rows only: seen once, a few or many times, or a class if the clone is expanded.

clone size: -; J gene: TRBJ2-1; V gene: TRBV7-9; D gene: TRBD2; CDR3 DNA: TGTGCCAGCAGCAAAAGCGGGAGCTCCTACAATGAGCAGTTCTTC; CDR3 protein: CASSKSGSSYNEQFF
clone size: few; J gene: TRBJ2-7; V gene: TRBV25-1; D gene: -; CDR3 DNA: TGTGCCAGCAGTGCCACGCAGGGATCCCCCTCTCCCCCAGGGTACGAGCAGTACTTC; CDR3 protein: CASSATQGSPSPPGYEQYF
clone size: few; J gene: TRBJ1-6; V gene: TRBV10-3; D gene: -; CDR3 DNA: TGTGCCATCAGTGAGTCTCCCCTCGGGGGGCTTTCAAATTCACCCCTCCACTTT; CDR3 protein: CAISESPLGGLSNSPLHF
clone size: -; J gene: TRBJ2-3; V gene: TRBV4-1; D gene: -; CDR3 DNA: TGCGCCAGCAGCCCTCTCCTCAATAGCGCAGATACGCAGTATTTT; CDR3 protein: CASSPLLNSADTQYF
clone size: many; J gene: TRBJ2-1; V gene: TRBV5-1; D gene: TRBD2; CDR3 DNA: TGTGCCAGCAGTTTGGGACTAGCGGGGGGGTACAATGAGCAGTTCTTC; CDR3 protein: CASSLGLAGGYNEQFF
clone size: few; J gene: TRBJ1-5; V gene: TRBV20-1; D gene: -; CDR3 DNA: TGCAGTGCTAGAGATCAAAGACATACATATCAGCCCCAGCATTTT; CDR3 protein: CSARDQRHTYQPQHF
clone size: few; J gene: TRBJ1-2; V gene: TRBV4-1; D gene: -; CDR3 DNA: TGCGCCAGCAGCCAAGATAGGGTGATGGGGGCCTATGGCTACACCTTC; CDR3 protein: CASSQDRVMGAYGYTF
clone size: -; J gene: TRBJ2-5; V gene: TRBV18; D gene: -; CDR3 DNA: TGTGCCAGCTCGCGCTCGGGGGCGGCAGAGACCCAGTACTTC; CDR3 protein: CASSRSGAAETQYF
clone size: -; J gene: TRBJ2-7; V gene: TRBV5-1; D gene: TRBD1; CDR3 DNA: TGCGCCAGCAGCTTGGAACCGGGACAGGGGCTCAACGAGCAGTACTTC; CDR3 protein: CASSLEPGQGLNEQYF
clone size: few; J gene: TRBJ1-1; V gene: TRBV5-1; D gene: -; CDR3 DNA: TGCGCCAGCAGCAATTGGGGTGCGACAGATTATTCCCGAGAAGCTTTCTTT; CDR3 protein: CASSNWGATDYSREAFF
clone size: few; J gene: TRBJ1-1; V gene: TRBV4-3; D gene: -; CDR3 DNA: TGCGCCAGCAGCCAAGATTTGGCCAGGGACCCCGACCACCCGGGGACTGAAGCTTTCTTT; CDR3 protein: CASSQDLARDPDHPGTEAFF
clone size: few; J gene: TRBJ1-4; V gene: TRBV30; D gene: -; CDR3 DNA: TGTGCCTGGAGTGTCGGAAACGGTAATGAAAAACTGTTTTTT; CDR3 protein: CAWSVGNGNEKLFF
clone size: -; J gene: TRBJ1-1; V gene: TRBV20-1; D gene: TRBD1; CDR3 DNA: TGCAGTGCCTTTCAGGGGGCGAGAGCTTTCTTT; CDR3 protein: CSAFQGARAFF
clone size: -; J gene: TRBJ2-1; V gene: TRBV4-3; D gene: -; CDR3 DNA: TGCGCCAGCAGCCCCTCGGGGTCCGACTACAATGAGCAGTTCTTC; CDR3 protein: CASSPSGSDYNEQFF
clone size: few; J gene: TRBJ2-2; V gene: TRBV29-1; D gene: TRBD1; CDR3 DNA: TGCAGCGTAGGGAGACAGGGGGCGATCGGGGAGCTGTTTTTT; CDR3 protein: CSVGRQGAIGELFF
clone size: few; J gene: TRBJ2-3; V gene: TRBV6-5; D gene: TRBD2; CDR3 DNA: TGTGCCAGCAGTTATGACCAGCGGGGGGTTTCAGATACGCAGTATTTT; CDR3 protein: CASSYDQRGVSDTQYF
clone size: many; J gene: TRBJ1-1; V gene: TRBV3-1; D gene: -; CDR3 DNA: TGTGCCAGCAGCCAGAGAGCTGAAGCTTTCTTT; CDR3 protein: CASSQRAEAFF
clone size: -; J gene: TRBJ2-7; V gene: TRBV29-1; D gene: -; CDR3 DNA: TGCAGCGTTGAGCTCCGGACAGACCCCTACGAGCAGTACTTC; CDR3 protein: CSVELRTDPYEQYF
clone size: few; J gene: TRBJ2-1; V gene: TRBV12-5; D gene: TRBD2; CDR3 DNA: TGTGCTAGTGGTCCTAGCGGGATCCAACGCTACAATGAGCAGTTCTTC; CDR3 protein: CASGPSGIQRYNEQFF
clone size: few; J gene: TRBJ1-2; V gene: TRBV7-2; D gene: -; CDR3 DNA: TGTGCCAGCAGCGAACGACAGATTAACTATGGCTACACCTTC; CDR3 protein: CASSERQINYGYTF
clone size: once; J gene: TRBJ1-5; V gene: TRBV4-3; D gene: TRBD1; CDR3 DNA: TGCGCCAGCAGCAAAGGGGGCGGGCAGCCCCAGCATTTT; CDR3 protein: CASSKGGGQPQHF
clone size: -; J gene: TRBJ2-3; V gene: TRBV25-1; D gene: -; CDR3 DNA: TGTGCCAGCAGTGACTATAGCGGTCGCACAGATACGCAGTATTTT; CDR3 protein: CASSDYSGRTDTQYF
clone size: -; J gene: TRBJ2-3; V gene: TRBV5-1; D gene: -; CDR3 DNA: TGCGCCAGCGGATGGGGGCTTTCCCACACAGATACGCAGTATTTT; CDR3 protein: CASGWGLSHTDTQYF
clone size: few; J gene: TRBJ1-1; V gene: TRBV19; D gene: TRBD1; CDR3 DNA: TGTGCCAGTGGCCTTGGGTACAGGGGGACGAGCACTGAAGCTTTCTTT; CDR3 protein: CASGLGYRGTSTEAFF
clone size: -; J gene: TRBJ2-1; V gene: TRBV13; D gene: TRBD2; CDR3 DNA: TGTGCCAGCAGTCAGCGGGGGGGACACAATGAGCAGTTCTTC; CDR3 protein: CASSQRGGHNEQFF
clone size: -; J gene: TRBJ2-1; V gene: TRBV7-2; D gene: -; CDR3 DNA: TGTGCCAGCAGCCGCCCAGCGGGTTACCACAATGAGCAGTTCTTC; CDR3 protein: CASSRPAGYHNEQFF